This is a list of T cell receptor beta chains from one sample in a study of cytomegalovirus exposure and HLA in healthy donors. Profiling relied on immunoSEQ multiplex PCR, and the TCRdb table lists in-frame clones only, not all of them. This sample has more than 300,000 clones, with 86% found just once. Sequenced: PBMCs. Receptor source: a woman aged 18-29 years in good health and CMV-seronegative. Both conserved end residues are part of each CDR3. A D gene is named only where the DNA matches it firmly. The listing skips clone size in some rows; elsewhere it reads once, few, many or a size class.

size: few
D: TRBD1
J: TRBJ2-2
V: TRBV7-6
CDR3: CASSLVTGGWSGELFF
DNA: TGTGCCAGCAGCTTAGTGACAGGGGGCTGGAGCGGGGAGCTGTTTTTT

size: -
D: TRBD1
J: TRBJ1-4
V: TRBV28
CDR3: CASSGQFNEKLFF
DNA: TGTGCCAGCTCGGGACAGTTTAATGAAAAACTGTTTTTT

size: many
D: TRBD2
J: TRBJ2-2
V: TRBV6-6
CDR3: CASDTTGGRHTGELFF
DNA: TGTGCCAGCGACACAACGGGGGGGCGACACACCGGGGAGCTGTTTTTT

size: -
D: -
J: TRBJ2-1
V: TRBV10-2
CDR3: CASEGLGNEQFF
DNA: TGCGCCAGCGAAGGACTGGGCAATGAGCAGTTCTTC

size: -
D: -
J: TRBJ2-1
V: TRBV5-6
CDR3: CASSPGHGAGPYNEQFF
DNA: TGTGCCAGCAGCCCGGGACATGGGGCGGGCCCCTACAATGAGCAGTTCTTC

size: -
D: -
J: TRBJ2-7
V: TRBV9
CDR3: CASSVDLSSYEQYF
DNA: TGTGCCAGCAGCGTAGACCTGAGCTCCTACGAGCAGTACTTC

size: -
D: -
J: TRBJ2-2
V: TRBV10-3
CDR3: CAISESPRIRNTGELFF
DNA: TGTGCCATCAGTGAGTCCCCGAGGATTAGGAACACCGGGGAGCTGTTTTTT

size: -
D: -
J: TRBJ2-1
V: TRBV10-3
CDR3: CATAPGGNSYNEQFF
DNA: TGTGCCACCGCACCGGGGGGCAATTCCTACAATGAGCAGTTCTTC

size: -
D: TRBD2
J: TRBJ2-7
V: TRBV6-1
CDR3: CASSGPGLVRPYEQYF
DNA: TGTGCCAGCAGTGGTCCGGGACTAGTAAGGCCCTACGAGCAGTACTTC

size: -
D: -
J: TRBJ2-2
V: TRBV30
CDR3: CAWSVGQGNTGELFF
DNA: TGTGCCTGGAGTGTTGGGCAGGGGAACACCGGGGAGCTGTTTTTT

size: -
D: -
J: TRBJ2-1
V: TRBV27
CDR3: CASSLSPGLLNEQFF
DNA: TGTGCCAGCAGTTTATCGCCGGGACTCCTCAATGAGCAGTTCTTC

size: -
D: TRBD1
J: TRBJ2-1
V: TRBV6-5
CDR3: CASSYSGQNYNEQFF
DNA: TGTGCCAGCAGTTACTCGGGACAGAACTACAATGAGCAGTTCTTC

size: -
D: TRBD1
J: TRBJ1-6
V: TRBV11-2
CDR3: CASSLDRESPLHF
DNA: TGTGCCAGCAGTTTGGACAGGGAGTCACCCCTCCACTTT

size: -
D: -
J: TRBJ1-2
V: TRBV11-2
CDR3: CASSLADLYGYTF
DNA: TGTGCCAGCAGCTTGGCTGATCTCTATGGCTACACCTTC

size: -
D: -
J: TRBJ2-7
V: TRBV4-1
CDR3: CASSHAGQSYEQYF
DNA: TGCGCCAGCAGCCATGCGGGACAGAGCTACGAGCAGTACTTC

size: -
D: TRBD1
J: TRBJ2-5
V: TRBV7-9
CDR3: CASSFDRGQETQYF
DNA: TGTGCCAGCAGCTTCGACAGGGGACAAGAGACCCAGTACTTC

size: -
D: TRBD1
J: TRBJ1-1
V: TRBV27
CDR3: CASSFPSDRVVFGNTEAFF
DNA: TGTGCCAGCAGTTTCCCTTCCGACAGGGTAGTGTTTGGGAACACTGAAGCTTTCTTT

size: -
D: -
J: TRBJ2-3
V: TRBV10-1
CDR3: CASSESSADTQYF
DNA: TGCGCCAGCAGTGAGTCCTCGGCAGATACGCAGTATTTT

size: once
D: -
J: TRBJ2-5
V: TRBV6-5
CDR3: CASSYSRGLRETQYF
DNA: TGTGCCAGCAGTTACTCGCGGGGGCTCAGGGAGACCCAGTACTTC

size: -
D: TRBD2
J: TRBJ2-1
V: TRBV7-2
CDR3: CASSLRWEGRYEQFF
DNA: TGTGCCAGCAGCTTGAGGTGGGAGGGGAGGTATGAGCAGTTCTTC

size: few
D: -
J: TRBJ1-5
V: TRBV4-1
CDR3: CASSHPGYSNQPQHF
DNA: TGCGCCAGCAGCCACCCAGGGTATAGCAATCAGCCCCAGCATTTT

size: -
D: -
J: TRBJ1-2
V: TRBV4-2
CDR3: CASSQEGDFYGYTF
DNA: TGTGCCAGCAGCCAAGAGGGGGACTTCTATGGCTACACCTTC

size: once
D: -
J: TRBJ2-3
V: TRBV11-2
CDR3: CASSLGQATDTQYF
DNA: TGTGCCAGCAGCTTAGGACAGGCCACAGATACGCAGTATTTT

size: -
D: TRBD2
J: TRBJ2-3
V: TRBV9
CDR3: CASSVGLAGYTDTQYF
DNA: TGTGCCAGCAGCGTAGGACTAGCGGGATACACAGATACGCAGTATTTT

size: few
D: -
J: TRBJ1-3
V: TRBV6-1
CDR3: CASRAAGTGNTIYF
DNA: TGTGCCAGCAGGGCGGCAGGGACTGGAAACACCATATATTTT

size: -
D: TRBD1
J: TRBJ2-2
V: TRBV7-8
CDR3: CASSRTQGRYTGELFF
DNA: TGTGCCAGCAGTCGGACACAGGGGCGATACACCGGGGAGCTGTTTTTT

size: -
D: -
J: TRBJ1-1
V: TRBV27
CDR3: CASSFEERGEAFF
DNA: TGTGCCAGCAGTTTCGAAGAGCGAGGTGAAGCTTTCTTT

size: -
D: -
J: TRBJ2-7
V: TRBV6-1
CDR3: CASRGTGTYEQYF
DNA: TGTGCCAGCAGGGGTACAGGGACCTACGAGCAGTACTTC

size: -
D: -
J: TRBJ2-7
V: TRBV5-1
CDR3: CASSGRGHEQYF
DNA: TGCGCCAGCAGCGGCAGGGGCCACGAGCAGTACTTC

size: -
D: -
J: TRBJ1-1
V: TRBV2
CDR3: CASGIRGTEAFF
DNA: TGTGCCAGCGGAATCCGAGGCACTGAAGCTTTCTTT

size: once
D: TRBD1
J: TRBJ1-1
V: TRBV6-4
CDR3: CASSLTGTGANTEAFF
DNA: TGTGCCAGCAGCCTCACCGGGACAGGGGCGAACACTGAAGCTTTCTTT

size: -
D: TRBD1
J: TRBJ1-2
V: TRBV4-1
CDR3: CASSQVQGQNNYGYTF
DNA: TGCGCCAGCAGCCAAGTACAGGGACAGAATAACTATGGCTACACCTTC

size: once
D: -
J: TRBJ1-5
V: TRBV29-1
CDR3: CSVEGTSGQPQHF
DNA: TGCAGCGTTGAAGGGACATCGGGCCAGCCCCAGCATTTT

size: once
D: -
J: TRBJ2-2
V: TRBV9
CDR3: CASSVAGNIMGGELFF
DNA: TGTGCCAGCAGCGTAGCGGGAAACATCATGGGGGGGGAGCTGTTTTTT

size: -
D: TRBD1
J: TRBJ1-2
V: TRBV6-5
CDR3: CASSYGTGGAWDGYTF
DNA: TGTGCCAGCAGTTATGGAACAGGGGGCGCTTGGGATGGCTACACCTTC

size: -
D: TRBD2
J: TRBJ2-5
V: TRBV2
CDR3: CASSESRGAGETQYF
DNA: TGTGCCAGCAGTGAATCGCGGGGGGCCGGAGAGACCCAGTACTTC

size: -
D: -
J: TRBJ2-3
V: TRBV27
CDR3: CASKRSEITDTQYF
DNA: TGTGCCAGCAAGAGGTCAGAGATCACAGATACGCAGTATTTT

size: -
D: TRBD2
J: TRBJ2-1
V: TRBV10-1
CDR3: CASSELGGRKNEQFF
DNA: TGCGCCAGCAGTGAGTTGGGAGGGCGAAAGAATGAGCAGTTCTTC

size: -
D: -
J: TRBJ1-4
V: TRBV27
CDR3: CASSLFGQSNEKLFF
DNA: TGTGCCAGCAGTTTATTTGGGCAGTCTAATGAAAAACTGTTTTTT

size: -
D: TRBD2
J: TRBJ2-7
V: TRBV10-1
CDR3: CASNLAGGYEQYF
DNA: TGCGCCAGCAACCTAGCGGGTGGCTACGAGCAGTACTTC

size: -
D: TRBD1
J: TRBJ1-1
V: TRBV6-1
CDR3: CASRVYRDSEAFF
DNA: TGTGCCAGCAGAGTTTACCGGGACAGTGAAGCTTTCTTT

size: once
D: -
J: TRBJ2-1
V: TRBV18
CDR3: CASSPEPWRVNEQFF
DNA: TGTGCCAGCTCACCGGAGCCTTGGAGAGTGAATGAGCAGTTCTTC